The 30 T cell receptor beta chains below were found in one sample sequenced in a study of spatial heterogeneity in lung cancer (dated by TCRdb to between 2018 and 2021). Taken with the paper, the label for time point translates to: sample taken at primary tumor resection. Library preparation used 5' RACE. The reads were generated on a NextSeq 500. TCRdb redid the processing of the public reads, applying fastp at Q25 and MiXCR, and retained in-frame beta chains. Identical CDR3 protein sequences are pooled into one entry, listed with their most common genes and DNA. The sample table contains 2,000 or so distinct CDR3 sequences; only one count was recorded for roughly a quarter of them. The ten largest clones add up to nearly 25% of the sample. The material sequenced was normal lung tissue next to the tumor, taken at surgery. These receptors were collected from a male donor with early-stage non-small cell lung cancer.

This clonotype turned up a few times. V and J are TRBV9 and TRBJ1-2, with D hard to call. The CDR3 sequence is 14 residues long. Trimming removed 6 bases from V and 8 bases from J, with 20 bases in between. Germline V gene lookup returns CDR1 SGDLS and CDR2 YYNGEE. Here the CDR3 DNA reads TGTGCCAGCACCCCCGAGGGTCGGGTGATGGGCTACACCTTC. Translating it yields CASTPEGRVMGYTF.

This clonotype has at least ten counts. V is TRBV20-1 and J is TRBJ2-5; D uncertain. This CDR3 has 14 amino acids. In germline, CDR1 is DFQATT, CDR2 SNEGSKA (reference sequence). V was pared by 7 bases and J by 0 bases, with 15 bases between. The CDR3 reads CSVPPGFNQETQYF. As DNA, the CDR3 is TGCAGTGTTCCCCCCGGGTTTAACCAAGAGACCCAGTACTTC.

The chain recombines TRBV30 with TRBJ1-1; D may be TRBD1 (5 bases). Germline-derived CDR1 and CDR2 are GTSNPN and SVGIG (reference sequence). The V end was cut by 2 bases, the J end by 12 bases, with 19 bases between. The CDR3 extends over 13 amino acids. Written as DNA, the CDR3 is TGTGCCTGGAGTCCCCCGGGGACCCGAAAGACTTTCTTT. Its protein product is CAWSPPGTRKTFF.

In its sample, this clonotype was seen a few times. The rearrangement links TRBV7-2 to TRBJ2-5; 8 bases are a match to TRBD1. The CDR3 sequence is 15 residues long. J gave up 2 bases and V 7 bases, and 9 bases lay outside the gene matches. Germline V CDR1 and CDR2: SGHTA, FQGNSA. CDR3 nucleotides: TGTGCCAGCAAGCCAGGGGGCGCGGGTCAAGAGACCCAGTACTTC. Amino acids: CASKPGGAGQETQYF.

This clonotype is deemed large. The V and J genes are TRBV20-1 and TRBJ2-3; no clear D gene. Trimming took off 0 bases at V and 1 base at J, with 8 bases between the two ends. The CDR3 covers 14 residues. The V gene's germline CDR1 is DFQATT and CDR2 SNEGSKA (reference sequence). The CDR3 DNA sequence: TGCAGTGCTAGAGATTTCCGGGGCACAGATACGCAGTATTTT. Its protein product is CSARDFRGTDTQYF.

The CDR3 spells CASSFSPGTGGGGELFF. In nucleotides, the CDR3 is TGTGCCAGCAGCTTCTCCCCCGGGACAGGGGGGGGTGGGGAGCTGTTTTTT. The chain links TRBV7-2 to TRBJ2-2, with 11 nucleotides matching TRBD1. The trim removed 3 bases at V and 8 bases at J, leaving 11 bases unmatched. Germline V gene lookup returns CDR1 SGHTA and CDR2 FQGNSA. This CDR3 comprises 17 residues.

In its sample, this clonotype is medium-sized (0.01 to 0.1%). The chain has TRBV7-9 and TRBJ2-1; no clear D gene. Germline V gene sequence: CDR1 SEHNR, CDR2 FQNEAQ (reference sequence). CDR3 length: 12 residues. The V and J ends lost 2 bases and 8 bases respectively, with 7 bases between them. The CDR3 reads CASSLREYEQFF. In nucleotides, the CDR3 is TGTGCCAGCAGCTTACGAGAGTATGAGCAGTTCTTC. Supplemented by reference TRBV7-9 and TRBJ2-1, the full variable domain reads DTGVSQNPRHKITKRGQNVTFRCDPISEHNRLYWYRQTLGQGPEFLTYFQNEAQLEKSRLLSDRFSAERPKGSFSTLEIQRTEQGDSAMYLCASSLREYEQFFGPGTRLTVL.

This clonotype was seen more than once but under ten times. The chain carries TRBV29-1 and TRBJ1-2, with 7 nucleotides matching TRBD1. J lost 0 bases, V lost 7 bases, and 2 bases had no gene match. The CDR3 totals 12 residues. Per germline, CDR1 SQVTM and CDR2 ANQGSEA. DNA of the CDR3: TGCAGCGCCGGACAGGCTAACTATGGCTACACCTTC. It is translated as CSAGQANYGYTF.

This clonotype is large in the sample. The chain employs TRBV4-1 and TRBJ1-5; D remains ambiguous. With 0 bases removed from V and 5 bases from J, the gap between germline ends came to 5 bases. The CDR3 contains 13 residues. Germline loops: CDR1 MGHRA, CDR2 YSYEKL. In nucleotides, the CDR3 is TGCGCCAGCAGCCAAGAACGGGATCAGCCCCAGCATTTT. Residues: CASSQERDQPQHF.

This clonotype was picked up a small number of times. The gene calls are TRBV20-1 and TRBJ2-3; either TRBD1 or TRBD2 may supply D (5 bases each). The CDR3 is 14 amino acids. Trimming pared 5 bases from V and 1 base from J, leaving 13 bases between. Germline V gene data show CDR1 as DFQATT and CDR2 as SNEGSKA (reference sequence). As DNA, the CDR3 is TGCAGTGCTGGGGGTGCCCGCGGCACAGATACGCAGTATTTT. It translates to CSAGGARGTDTQYF.

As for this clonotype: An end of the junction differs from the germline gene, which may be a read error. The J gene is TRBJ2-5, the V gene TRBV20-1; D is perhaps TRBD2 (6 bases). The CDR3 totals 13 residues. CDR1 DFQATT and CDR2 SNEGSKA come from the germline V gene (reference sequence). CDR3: CSAMGLNQETHYF. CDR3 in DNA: TGCAGTGCAATGGGACTCAACCAAGAGACCCACTACTTC.

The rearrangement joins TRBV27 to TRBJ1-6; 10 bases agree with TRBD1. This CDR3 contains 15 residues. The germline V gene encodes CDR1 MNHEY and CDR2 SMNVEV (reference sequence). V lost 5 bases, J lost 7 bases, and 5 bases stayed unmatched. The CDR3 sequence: CASSLDRGLNSPLHF. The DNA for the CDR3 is TGTGCCAGCAGTCTTGACAGGGGGCTGAATTCACCCCTCCACTTT.

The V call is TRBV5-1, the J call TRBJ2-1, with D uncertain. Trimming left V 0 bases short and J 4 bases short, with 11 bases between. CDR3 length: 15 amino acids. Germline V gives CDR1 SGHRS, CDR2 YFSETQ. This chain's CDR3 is CASSLEQLLYNEQFF. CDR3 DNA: TGCGCCAGCAGCTTGGAGCAACTTTTATACAATGAGCAGTTCTTC.

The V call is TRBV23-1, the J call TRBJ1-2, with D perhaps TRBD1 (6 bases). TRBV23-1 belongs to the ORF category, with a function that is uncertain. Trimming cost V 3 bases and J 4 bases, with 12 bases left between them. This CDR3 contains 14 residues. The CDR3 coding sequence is TGCGCCAGCAGTCAGGGGCAGGGGTGCTATGGCTACACCTTC. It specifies CASSQGQGCYGYTF.

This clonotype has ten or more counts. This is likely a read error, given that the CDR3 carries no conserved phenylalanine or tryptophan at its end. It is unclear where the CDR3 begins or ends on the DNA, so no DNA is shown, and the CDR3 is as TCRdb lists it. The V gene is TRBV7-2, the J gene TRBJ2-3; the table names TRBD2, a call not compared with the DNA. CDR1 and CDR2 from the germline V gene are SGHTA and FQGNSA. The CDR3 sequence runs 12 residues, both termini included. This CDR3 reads CASSLSWGPQVV.

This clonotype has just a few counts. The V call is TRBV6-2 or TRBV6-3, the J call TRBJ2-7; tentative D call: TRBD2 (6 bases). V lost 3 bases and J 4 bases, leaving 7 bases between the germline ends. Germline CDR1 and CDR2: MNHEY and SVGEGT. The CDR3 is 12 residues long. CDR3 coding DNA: TGTGCCAGCAGTTATCGGGGGTACGAGCAGTACTTC. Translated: CASSYRGYEQYF.

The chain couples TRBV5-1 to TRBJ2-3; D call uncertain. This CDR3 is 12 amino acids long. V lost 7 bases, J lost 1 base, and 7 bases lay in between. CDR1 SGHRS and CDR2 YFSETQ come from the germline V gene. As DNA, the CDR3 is TGCGCCAGCCGCCTTGGCACAGATACGCAGTATTTT. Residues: CASRLGTDTQYF.

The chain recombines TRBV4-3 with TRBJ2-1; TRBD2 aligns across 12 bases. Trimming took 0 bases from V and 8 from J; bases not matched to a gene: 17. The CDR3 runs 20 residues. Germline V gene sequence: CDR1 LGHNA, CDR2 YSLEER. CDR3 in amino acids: CASSQDWASGRGSRIDEQFF. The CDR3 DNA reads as TGCGCCAGCAGCCAAGATTGGGCTAGCGGGAGGGGTTCTAGAATCGATGAGCAGTTCTTC.

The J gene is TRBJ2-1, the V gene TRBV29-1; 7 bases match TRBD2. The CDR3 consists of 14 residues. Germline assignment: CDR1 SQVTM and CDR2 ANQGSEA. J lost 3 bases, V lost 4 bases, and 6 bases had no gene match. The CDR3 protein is CSVVVVAGYNEQFF. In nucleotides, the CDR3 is TGCAGCGTTGTCGTGGTAGCGGGCTACAATGAGCAGTTCTTC.

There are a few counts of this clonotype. This chain's CDR3 is CASSSGTGDEQYF. Here the CDR3 DNA reads TGCGCCAGCAGCAGCGGGACAGGGGATGAGCAGTACTTC. This sequence joins TRBV5-1 and TRBJ2-7; 10 bases agree with TRBD1. The germline CDR1 and CDR2 sequences are SGHRS and YFSETQ. The CDR3 sequence is 13 residues long. V lost 4 bases, J lost 7 bases, and 5 bases stayed unmatched.

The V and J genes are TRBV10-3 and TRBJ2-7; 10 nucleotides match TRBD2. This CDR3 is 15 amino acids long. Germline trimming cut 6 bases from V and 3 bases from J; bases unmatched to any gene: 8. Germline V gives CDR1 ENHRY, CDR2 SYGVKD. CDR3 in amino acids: CAISRGLAFNYEQYF. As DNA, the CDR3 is TGTGCCATCAGCCGGGGACTAGCGTTTAACTACGAGCAGTACTTC.

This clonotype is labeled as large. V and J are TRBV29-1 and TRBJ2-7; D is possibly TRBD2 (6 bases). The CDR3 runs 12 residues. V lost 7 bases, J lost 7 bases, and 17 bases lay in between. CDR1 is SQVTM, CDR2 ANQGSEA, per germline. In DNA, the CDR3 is TGCAGCGCCAACGGAGGGCCCGGGGAGCAGTACTTC. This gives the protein CSANGGPGEQYF.

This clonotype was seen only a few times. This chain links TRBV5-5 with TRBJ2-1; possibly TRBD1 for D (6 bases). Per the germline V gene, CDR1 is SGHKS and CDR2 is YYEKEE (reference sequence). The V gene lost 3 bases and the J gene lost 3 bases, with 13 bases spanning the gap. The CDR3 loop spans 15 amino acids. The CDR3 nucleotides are TGTGCCAGCAGCTCGGCCGGACAGCGCTACAATGAGCAGTTCTTC. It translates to CASSSAGQRYNEQFF.

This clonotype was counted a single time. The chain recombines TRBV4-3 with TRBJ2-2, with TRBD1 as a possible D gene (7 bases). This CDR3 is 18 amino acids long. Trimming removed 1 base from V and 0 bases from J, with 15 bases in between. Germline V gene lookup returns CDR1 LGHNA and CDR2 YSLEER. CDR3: CASSQAPTGTANTGELFF. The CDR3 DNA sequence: TGCGCCAGCAGCCAAGCCCCGACAGGGACTGCGAACACCGGGGAGCTGTTTTTT.

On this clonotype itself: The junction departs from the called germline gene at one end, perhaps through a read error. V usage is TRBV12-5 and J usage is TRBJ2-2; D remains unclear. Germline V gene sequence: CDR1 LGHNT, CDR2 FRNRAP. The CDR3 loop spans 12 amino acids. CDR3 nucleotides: TGTGCTAGTGGTTTGAACCCCGGGGAGCTGTTTTTT. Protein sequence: CASGLNPGELFF.

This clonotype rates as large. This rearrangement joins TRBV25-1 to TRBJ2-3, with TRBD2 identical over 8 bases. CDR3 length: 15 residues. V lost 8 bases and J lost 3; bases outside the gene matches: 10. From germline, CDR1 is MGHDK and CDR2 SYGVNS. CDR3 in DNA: TGTGCCAGCGGCGTTGGAGCGGGGGATACAGATACGCAGTATTTT. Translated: CASGVGAGDTDTQYF.

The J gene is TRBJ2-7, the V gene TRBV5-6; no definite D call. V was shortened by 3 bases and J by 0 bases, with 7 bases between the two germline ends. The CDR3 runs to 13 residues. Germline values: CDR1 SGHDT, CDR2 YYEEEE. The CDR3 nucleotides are TGTGCCAGCAGCTCCGGGTACTCCTACGAGCAGTACTTC. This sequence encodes CASSSGYSYEQYF.

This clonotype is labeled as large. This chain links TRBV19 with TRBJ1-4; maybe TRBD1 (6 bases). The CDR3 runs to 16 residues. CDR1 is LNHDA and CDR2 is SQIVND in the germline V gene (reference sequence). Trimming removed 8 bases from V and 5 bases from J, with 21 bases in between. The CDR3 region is CASGGRFTPINEKLFF. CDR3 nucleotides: TGTGCCAGTGGGGGCCGCTTCACCCCAATAAATGAAAAACTGTTTTTT.

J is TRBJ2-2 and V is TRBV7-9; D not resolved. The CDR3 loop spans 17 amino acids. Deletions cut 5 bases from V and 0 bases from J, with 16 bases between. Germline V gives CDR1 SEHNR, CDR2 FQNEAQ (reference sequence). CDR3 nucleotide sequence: TGTGCCAGCAGCCCCATTCCCCAGTTCGCGAACACCGGGGAGCTGTTTTTT. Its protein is CASSPIPQFANTGELFF.

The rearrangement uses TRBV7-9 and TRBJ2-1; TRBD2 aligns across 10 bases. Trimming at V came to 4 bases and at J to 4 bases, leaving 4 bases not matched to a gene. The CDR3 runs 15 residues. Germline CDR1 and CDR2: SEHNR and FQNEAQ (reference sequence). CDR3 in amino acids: CASSSGLALYNEQFF. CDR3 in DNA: TGTGCCAGCAGCTCGGGACTAGCGCTTTACAATGAGCAGTTCTTC.